A selection of T cell receptor beta chains follows, all from one sample in a study of regulatory T cells in long-lasting Graves disease. TCRdb reanalysed the multiplex PCR reads using MiXCR and keeps one entry per CDR3 protein. The repertoire consists of about 540,000 distinct CDR3 sequences, with 13% occurring once and the leading ten covering approximately 9.3%. These data also formed part of another study, on T cells in Graves' hyperthyroidism and ophthalmopathy.

This material consisted of peripheral blood mononuclear cells (PBMCs), taken at new diagnosis, from a patient treated with antithyroid drugs. Receptor source: a man aged 30 to 45 with Graves disease. The CDR3 runs from the conserved cysteine through the conserved F or W. D genes are given only for firm matches. Clone size is given for some rows only: seen once, a few or many times, or a class if the clone is expanded.

>few|TRBV20-1|TRBD2|TRBJ2-2
CSARRTSGKNTGELFF
TGCAGTGCTAGGCGGACTAGCGGGAAGAACACCGGGGAGCTGTTTTTT
>many|TRBV12-3/TRBV12-4|NA|TRBJ1-6
CASSPGRSYNSPLHF
TGTGCCAGCAGCCCGGGGCGATCCTATAATTCACCCCTCCACTTT
>NA|TRBV3-1|NA|TRBJ2-4
CASSLKTGIVNIQYF
TGTGCCAGCAGTTTAAAGACAGGCATTGTGAACATTCAGTACTTC
>NA|TRBV18|NA|TRBJ2-6
CASSPEAGANVLTF
TGTGCCAGCTCACCCGAAGCTGGGGCCAACGTCCTGACTTTC
>many|TRBV2|NA|TRBJ2-7
CASTGSPREQYF
TGTGCCAGCACGGGCAGCCCCAGGGAGCAGTACTTC
>many|TRBV28|TRBD1|TRBJ1-2
CASSLDQGGGYTF
TGTGCCAGCAGCCTGGACCAGGGGGGCGGCTACACCTTC
>many|TRBV10-3|NA|TRBJ1-1
CAISDLGAEAFF
TGTGCCATCAGTGATTTAGGGGCTGAAGCTTTCTTT
>many|TRBV11-3|TRBD1|TRBJ2-1
CASSPGQGGSEQFF
TGTGCCAGCAGCCCCGGACAGGGGGGTAGTGAGCAGTTCTTC
>many|TRBV27|NA|TRBJ2-3
CASSLTSSDTQYF
TGTGCCAGCAGTTTAACTTCTTCCGATACGCAGTATTTT
>many|TRBV30|NA|TRBJ1-2
CAWRDGSYGYTF
TGTGCCTGGCGGGACGGAAGCTATGGCTACACCTTC
>few|TRBV12-3/TRBV12-4|NA|TRBJ1-4
CASSTGTYEKLFF
TGTGCCAGCTCCACTGGGACCTATGAAAAACTGTTTTTT
>many|TRBV20-1|NA|TRBJ2-7
CSADRSHEQYF
TGCAGTGCTGACAGGTCCCACGAGCAGTACTTC
>few|TRBV6-9|NA|TRBJ2-2
CASSYGRSYGELFF
TGTGCCAGCAGTTATGGAAGGTCTTATGGGGAGCTGTTTTTT
>few|TRBV30|NA|TRBJ2-3
CAWSVMTDTQYF
TGTGCCTGGAGTGTAATGACAGATACGCAGTATTTT
>few|TRBV6-1|NA|TRBJ2-1
CASVPRPPARLDEQFF
TGTGCGAGCGTTCCCCGGCCCCCTGCGCGGTTGGATGAGCAGTTCTTC
>many|TRBV6-1|NA|TRBJ2-4
CASSARRTGRNIQYF
TGTGCCAGCAGTGCCCGGCGGACTGGCCGAAACATTCAGTACTTC
>NA|TRBV6-5|NA|TRBJ2-6
CASSSEAVDGANVLTF
TGTGCCAGCAGTTCCGAAGCGGTTGACGGGGCCAACGTCCTGACTTTC
>many|TRBV27|TRBD1|TRBJ2-7
CASSSGQGRDEQYF
TGTGCCAGCAGTTCGGGACAGGGGAGGGACGAGCAGTACTTC
>many|TRBV12-3/TRBV12-4|NA|TRBJ1-6
CASSWGADNSPLHF
TGTGCCAGCAGTTGGGGGGCGGACAATTCACCCCTCCACTTT
>many|TRBV12-3/TRBV12-4|NA|TRBJ2-3
CASTLTRLDTQYF
TGTGCCAGCACCCTTACCCGACTAGATACGCAGTATTTT
>NA|TRBV18|NA|TRBJ2-3
CASSLGPTTDTQYF
TGTGCCAGCTCACTCGGACCTACCACAGATACGCAGTATTTT
>NA|TRBV20-1|NA|TRBJ1-1
CSARASSWNTEAFF
TGCAGTGCTAGAGCCTCTTCGTGGAACACTGAAGCTTTCTTT
>few|TRBV20-1|NA|TRBJ2-5
CSARRGGGGETQYF
TGCAGTGCCAGACGTGGGGGAGGGGGCGAGACCCAGTACTTC
>many|TRBV6-5|NA|TRBJ1-1
CASSYSRDRSRDGEAFF
TGTGCCAGCAGTTACTCCCGAGACAGGTCCAGGGATGGTGAAGCTTTCTTT
>once|TRBV19|NA|TRBJ1-5
CASTPHGEGNQPQHF
TGTGCCAGTACCCCCCACGGGGAGGGCAATCAGCCCCAGCATTTT
>many|TRBV12-3/TRBV12-4|TRBD1|TRBJ2-7
CASRRQGATYEQYF
TGTGCCAGCAGACGACAGGGGGCGACCTACGAGCAGTACTTC
>many|TRBV20-1|NA|TRBJ1-1
CSVTQGNTEAFF
TGCAGTGTTACCCAGGGGAACACTGAAGCTTTCTTT
>many|TRBV19|NA|TRBJ2-7
CASSPRGTATQQYF
TGTGCCAGTAGTCCGCGGGGGACAGCGACTCAGCAGTACTTC
>many|TRBV29-1|TRBD1|TRBJ1-5
CSVGGGQRDQPQHF
TGCAGCGTTGGGGGGGGACAGCGGGATCAGCCCCAGCATTTT
>NA|TRBV6-2/TRBV6-3|TRBD1|TRBJ2-6
CASSNPGQGTAGANVLTF
TGTGCCAGCAGTAACCCGGGACAGGGAACAGCTGGGGCCAACGTCCTGACTTTC
>many|TRBV27|TRBD1|TRBJ2-7
CASKKPGTGPYEQYF
TGTGCCAGCAAAAAACCCGGGACAGGACCCTACGAGCAGTACTTC
>many|TRBV7-2|NA|TRBJ2-7
CASSLGWDYEQYF
TGTGCCAGCAGCCTGGGGTGGGATTACGAGCAGTACTTC
>few|TRBV24-1|NA|TRBJ2-5
CATSDPQGTQETQYF
TGTGCCACCAGTGATCCGCAGGGGACCCAAGAGACCCAGTACTTC
>few|TRBV6-1|TRBD2|TRBJ2-7
CASSDTSGAYEQYF
TGTGCCAGCAGTGACACTAGCGGAGCCTACGAGCAGTACTTC
>NA|TRBV12-3/TRBV12-4|TRBD1|TRBJ2-4
CASSRDRGKAKNIQYF
TGTGCCAGCAGCCGGGACAGGGGAAAGGCCAAAAACATTCAGTACTTC
>NA|TRBV19|NA|TRBJ1-1
CASSVSGTGSAEAFF
TGTGCCAGTAGTGTTTCGGGCACGGGGAGCGCTGAAGCTTTCTTT
>many|TRBV10-3|NA|TRBJ2-5
CAISEPSGPRETQYF
TGTGCCATCAGTGAGCCCTCGGGTCCTCGGGAGACCCAGTACTTC
>NA|TRBV30|NA|TRBJ2-7
CAWARHSAYEQYF
TGTGCCTGGGCGAGACACAGCGCCTACGAGCAGTACTTC
>many|TRBV11-1|NA|TRBJ2-2
CASNPWGSLAKVTNTGELFF
TGTGCCAGCAATCCATGGGGCTCCTTAGCGAAAGTAACGAACACCGGGGAGCTGTTTTTT
>many|TRBV20-1|TRBD1|TRBJ2-7
CSARGDSPDEFTYEQYF
TGCAGTGCTAGAGGGGACAGCCCCGACGAATTTACCTACGAGCAGTACTTC
>few|TRBV19|NA|TRBJ2-6
CASSIGRHSGANVLTF
TGTGCCAGTAGTATAGGCCGCCACTCTGGGGCCAACGTCCTGACTTTC
>many|TRBV6-2/TRBV6-3|NA|TRBJ2-7
CASSQAETYEQYF
TGTGCCAGCAGCCAAGCGGAGACCTACGAGCAGTACTTC
>many|TRBV5-1|NA|TRBJ1-1
CASSLSGVEGAFF
TGCGCCAGCAGCTTGAGTGGCGTCGAGGGGGCTTTCTTT
>NA|TRBV11-2|NA|TRBJ2-3
CASSLYVVLTGESTDTQYF
TGTGCCAGCAGCCTCTATGTAGTATTGACGGGCGAGAGCACAGATACGCAGTATTTT